This T cell receptor (beta chain) was obtained from a study of identical twins. The germline gives CDR1 SNHLY, CDR2 FYNNEI. CDR3 length: 14 residues. Trimming shortened V by 7 bases and J by 1 base, and 14 bases separated the two germline ends. Regarding the study as a whole: For monozygotic twins, models underestimated out-of-frame TCR alpha sharing. The authors drew conclusions from cross-sectional statistical analysis rather than following the same donors.

In the case of this clonotype: Its antigen is still unknown.

TCRdb re-called the 5' RACE reads with MiXCR, one entry per CDR3 protein. The sample has around 680,000 distinct CDR3 sequences, approximately 9% seen once. These data also featured in a second study, about yellow fever vaccine responses in identical twins.

The clonotype originates from a woman under 30 in good health. V usage is TRBV2 and J usage is TRBJ2-7; D is uncertain. The sequencing input was PBMCs. The CDR3: CASILKTGSYEQYF. CDR3 nucleotide sequence: TGTGCCAGCATCCTTAAGACGGGTTCCTACGAGCAGTACTTC.